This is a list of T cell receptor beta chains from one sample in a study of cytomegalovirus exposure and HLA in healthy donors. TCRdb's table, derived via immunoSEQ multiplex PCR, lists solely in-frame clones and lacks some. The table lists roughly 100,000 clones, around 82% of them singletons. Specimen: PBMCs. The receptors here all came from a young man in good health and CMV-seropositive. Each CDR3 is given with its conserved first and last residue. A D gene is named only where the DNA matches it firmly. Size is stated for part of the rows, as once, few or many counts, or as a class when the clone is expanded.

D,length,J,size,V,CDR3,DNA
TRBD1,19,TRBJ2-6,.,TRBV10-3,CAISESEGQGAAGANVLTF,TGTGCCATCAGTGAGTCGGAGGGACAGGGGGCAGCTGGGGCCAACGTCCTGACTTTC
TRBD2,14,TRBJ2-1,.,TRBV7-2,CASSLGLAGNEQFF,TGTGCCAGCAGCTTAGGACTAGCGGGAAATGAGCAGTTCTTC
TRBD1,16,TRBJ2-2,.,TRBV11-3,CASSLEDREDTGELFF,TGTGCCAGCAGCCTTGAGGACAGGGAAGACACCGGGGAGCTGTTTTTT
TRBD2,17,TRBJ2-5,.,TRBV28,CASRIEPTSGSAETQYF,TGTGCCAGCAGAATTGAGCCCACTAGCGGGAGTGCAGAGACCCAGTACTTC
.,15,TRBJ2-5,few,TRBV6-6,CASIPLTGGKETQYF,TGTGCCAGCATCCCCTTGACAGGAGGAAAGGAGACCCAGTACTTC
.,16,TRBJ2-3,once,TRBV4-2,CASSPARSAETDTQYF,TGTGCCAGCAGCCCGGCGAGGTCCGCTGAGACGGATACGCAGTATTTT
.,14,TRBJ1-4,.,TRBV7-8,CASSPIATNEKLFF,TGTGCCAGCAGCCCTATTGCAACTAATGAAAAACTGTTTTTT
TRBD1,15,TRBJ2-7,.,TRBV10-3,CAISLRTGLREEQYF,TGTGCCATCAGCCTTAGGACAGGGTTACGGGAAGAGCAGTACTTC
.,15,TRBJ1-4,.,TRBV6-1,CASSDFGVGNEKLFF,TGTGCCAGCAGTGACTTCGGGGTAGGCAATGAAAAACTGTTTTTT
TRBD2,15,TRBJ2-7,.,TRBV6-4,CASSDSFGLASEQYF,TGTGCCAGCAGTGACTCTTTCGGACTAGCAAGCGAGCAGTACTTC
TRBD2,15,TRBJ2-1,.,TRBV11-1,CASSLEASGNNEQFF,TGTGCCAGCAGCTTAGAGGCTAGCGGGAACAATGAGCAGTTCTTC
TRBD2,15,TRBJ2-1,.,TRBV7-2,CASSFERGNSNEQFF,TGTGCCAGCAGCTTCGAGCGGGGTAACTCAAATGAGCAGTTCTTC
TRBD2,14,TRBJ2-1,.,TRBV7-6,CASNAGTNYNEQFF,TGTGCCAGCAACGCCGGGACTAACTACAATGAGCAGTTCTTC
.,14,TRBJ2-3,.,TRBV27,CASSYRQLADTQYF,TGTGCCAGCAGTTACCGACAGTTAGCAGATACGCAGTATTTT
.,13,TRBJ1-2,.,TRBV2,CASRKQETYGYTF,TGTGCCAGCAGGAAACAGGAAACCTATGGCTACACCTTC
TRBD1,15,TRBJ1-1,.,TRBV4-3,CASSQAGGRNTEAFF,TGCGCCAGCAGCCAAGCAGGGGGGAGGAACACTGAAGCTTTCTTT
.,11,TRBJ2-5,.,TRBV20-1,CSAKEEETQYF,TGCAGTGCTAAGGAGGAGGAGACCCAGTACTTC
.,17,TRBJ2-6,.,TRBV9,CASSVKVGALGANVLTF,TGTGCCAGCAGCGTAAAGGTCGGAGCGTTAGGGGCCAACGTCCTGACTTTC
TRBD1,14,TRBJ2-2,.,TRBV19,CASSIQGAGGELFF,TGTGCCAGTAGTATCCAGGGGGCAGGCGGGGAGCTGTTTTTT
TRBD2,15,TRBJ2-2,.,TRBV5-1,CASSLESSGTGELFF,TGCGCCAGCAGCTTGGAGTCTAGCGGCACCGGGGAGCTGTTTTTT
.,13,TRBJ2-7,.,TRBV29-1,CSVLTEVSYEQYF,TGCAGCGTTCTGACTGAGGTATCCTACGAGCAGTACTTC
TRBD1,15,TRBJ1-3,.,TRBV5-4,CASSPDRASGNTIYF,TGTGCCAGCAGCCCCGACAGGGCCTCTGGAAACACCATATATTTT